This T cell receptor beta chain was identified during a study of long-term antiretroviral therapy in people with HIV. The study's findings and limits: Blood draws took place between about 2004 and 2017 and possibly involved older ART regimens.

This clone was counted a single time. Its antigen is not known. immunoSEQ v3.0 was run at survey level. Method: immunoSEQ multiplex PCR; TCRdb's copy keeps in-frame clones and lacks some. The table has 40,000 to 50,000 clones, roughly 93% seen once. This receptor was identified in a man in his thirties or forties with HIV. Material: unsorted PBMCs, obtained 9.2 years after starting antiretroviral therapy.

The chain's CDR3 is CASSPGTSLGTQYF. Here the CDR3 DNA reads TGTGCCAGCAGCCCCGGGACTAGTCTTGGTACGCAGTATTTT. The chain has TRBV7-9 and TRBJ2-3, with 8 bases matching TRBD2. J was trimmed by 8 bases and V by 5 bases; bases with no gene match: 9. Germline CDR1 and CDR2: SEHNR and FQNEAQ (reference sequence). This CDR3 spans 14 amino acids.